These T cell receptor beta chains were read from a single sample in a study of shared clonotypes between healthy human individuals. Sequenced by immunoSEQ multiplex PCR; TCRdb stores in-frame clones only, minus some. The repertoire has hundreds of thousands of clones, about 96% of them found once; the top ten carry roughly 0.055%. Sequencing input: naive CD4+ T cells sorted from blood. The receptors come from a woman aged 25-40 years in good health. CDR3s include the opening cysteine and the closing phenylalanine or tryptophan. The order of the fields is clone size, CDR3 length, D gene, J gene, V gene, CDR3 protein, CDR3 DNA. The D gene is left open where the match is weak. The size of a clone is reported for some rows only, either as once, few or many, or as a class for expanded clones.

NA 19 NA TRBJ1-5 TRBV4-1 CASSQYPGHGQNSNQPQHF TGCGCCAGCAGCCAGTATCCGGGACACGGACAAAATAGCAATCAGCCCCAGCATTTT
NA 17 NA TRBJ1-5 TRBV28 CASSPLGGATSNQPQHF TGTGCCAGCAGTCCCTTGGGAGGGGCGACGAGCAATCAGCCCCAGCATTTT
NA 12 NA TRBJ1-1 TRBV5-8 CASSLQNTEAFF TGTGCCAGCAGCTTGCAGAACACTGAAGCTTTCTTT
NA 13 NA TRBJ2-7 TRBV30 CAWRVQGSYEQYF TGTGCCTGGAGGGTACAGGGCTCCTACGAGCAGTACTTC
once 14 TRBD2 TRBJ2-7 TRBV10-2 CASTKLAGAYEQYF TGCGCCAGCACAAAACTAGCGGGAGCCTACGAGCAGTACTTC
few 12 TRBD1 TRBJ2-7 TRBV27 CASGTGSYEQYF TGTGCCAGCGGGACAGGGTCGTACGAGCAGTACTTC
NA 15 TRBD2 TRBJ2-1 TRBV5-1 CASSLTSGGPYEQFF TGCGCCAGCAGCTTGACTAGCGGGGGACCTTATGAGCAGTTCTTC
NA 13 NA TRBJ1-2 TRBV5-1 CASSFGQMEGYTF TGCGCCAGCAGCTTCGGACAGATGGAGGGCTACACCTTC
once 15 TRBD2 TRBJ2-7 TRBV28 CASSLTSGRNYEQYF TGTGCCAGCAGTTTAACTAGCGGGAGGAACTACGAGCAGTACTTC
NA 18 NA TRBJ2-1 TRBV21-1 CASSKDDIAGGRGNEQFF TGTGCCAGCAGCAAAGACGATATTGCGGGAGGGCGGGGGAATGAGCAGTTCTTC
NA 15 NA TRBJ1-1 TRBV28 CASSLYRAGSTEAFF TGTGCCAGCAGTTTATACAGGGCGGGTAGCACTGAAGCTTTCTTT
NA 12 NA TRBJ1-1 TRBV5-1 CASSLGQAEAFF TGCGCCAGCAGCTTGGGGCAAGCTGAAGCTTTCTTT
NA 15 NA TRBJ1-5 TRBV27 CASSLNREGNQPQHF TGTGCCAGCAGTTTAAACAGGGAGGGCAATCAGCCCCAGCATTTT
NA 16 NA TRBJ2-1 TRBV7-6 CASSLNGVEVWNEQFF TGTGCCAGCAGCCTCAATGGGGTAGAGGTTTGGAATGAGCAGTTCTTC
NA 15 NA TRBJ1-5 TRBV10-1 CASRVQPSGDQPQHF TGCGCCAGCAGGGTTCAGCCCTCGGGGGATCAGCCCCAGCATTTT
NA 16 TRBD2 TRBJ2-1 TRBV28 CASRDSGRATYNEQFF TGTGCCAGCAGGGATAGCGGGAGGGCCACGTACAATGAGCAGTTCTTC
NA 14 NA TRBJ2-2 TRBV28 CASSPGTFTGELFF TGTGCCAGCAGTCCCGGGACTTTCACCGGGGAGCTGTTTTTT
NA 12 NA TRBJ2-7 TRBV19 CASMDEEYEQYF TGTGCCAGTATGGACGAAGAATACGAGCAGTACTTC
NA 18 TRBD1 TRBJ2-6 TRBV27 CASSDTGTGVSGANVLTF TGTGCCAGCAGTGACACCGGGACAGGGGTCTCTGGGGCCAACGTCCTGACTTTC
NA 19 NA TRBJ1-1 TRBV27 CASSPRGQTLIGEDTEAFF TGTGCCAGCAGTCCCCGGGGGCAGACCCTAATAGGCGAAGACACTGAAGCTTTCTTT
NA 15 TRBD2 TRBJ2-3 TRBV28 CASSLGLAVTDTQYF TGTGCCAGCAGTCTCGGACTAGCGGTGACAGATACGCAGTATTTT
NA 16 NA TRBJ2-5 TRBV7-9 CASSLGGAIGQETQYF TGTGCCAGCAGCTTAGGGGGGGCGATAGGACAGGAGACCCAGTACTTC
NA 15 TRBD1 TRBJ2-1 TRBV6-5 CASKIPGTGRNEQFF TGTGCCAGCAAGATACCCGGGACAGGGAGGAATGAGCAGTTCTTC
NA 13 NA TRBJ1-1 TRBV5-1 CASSGQGGTEAFF TGCGCCAGCAGCGGCCAGGGCGGCACTGAAGCTTTCTTT
NA 17 TRBD1 TRBJ2-7 TRBV7-2 CASSLGEPGQGDFEQYF TGTGCCAGCAGCTTAGGGGAGCCGGGACAGGGGGATTTCGAGCAGTACTTC
once 18 TRBD1 TRBJ1-3 TRBV28 CASSLDAVGQRSGNTIYF TGTGCCAGCAGTTTGGACGCCGTGGGACAGCGGTCTGGAAACACCATATATTTT
once 15 TRBD2 TRBJ2-3 TRBV5-8 CASSFSGKSTDTQYF TGTGCCAGCAGCTTTAGCGGGAAGAGCACAGATACGCAGTATTTT
NA 10 NA TRBJ1-4 TRBV20-1 CSAPREKLFF TGCAGTGCTCCTCGTGAAAAACTGTTTTTT
NA 15 TRBD1 TRBJ1-3 TRBV27 CASRPQGASGNTIYF TGTGCCAGTAGACCACAGGGGGCTTCTGGAAACACCATATATTTT